The 26 T cell receptor beta chains listed next were all sequenced from one sample in a study of identical twins. One entry per CDR3 protein results from TCRdb running MiXCR on the 5' RACE reads. The sample has roughly 570,000 distinct CDR3 sequences; roughly 9.5% are singletons. A further study also used this sample, focusing on yellow fever vaccine responses in identical twins.

The sequencing sample was made of PBMCs. The source of these receptors is a young woman in good health.

Ten or more counts support this clonotype. The chain is built from TRBV6-6 and TRBJ1-4, with D possibly TRBD1 on 6 matching bases. The CDR3 is 12 residues long. V lost 10 bases and J 8 bases, leaving 14 bases between the germline ends. Looked up from germline, CDR1 is MNHNY and CDR2 is SVGAGI (reference sequence). CDR3 nucleotides: TGTGCCACCCTTGGGGGCGGAGAAAAACTGTTTTTT. This codes for CATLGGGEKLFF.

The rearrangement links TRBV5-1 to TRBJ1-2; D ambiguous. Germline CDR1 and CDR2: SGHRS and YFSETQ. The CDR3 spans 13 residues. The V end was cut by 2 bases, the J end by 2 bases, with 7 bases between. CDR3 residues: CASSFGNNYGYTF. The CDR3 DNA is TGCGCCAGCAGCTTCGGTAACAACTATGGCTACACCTTC.

This clonotype came up many times. The rearrangement uses TRBV7-9 and TRBJ2-3; maybe TRBD1 (5 bases). V lost 8 bases to trimming and J lost 0 bases, with 15 bases between them. This CDR3 contains 15 residues. CDR1 SEHNR and CDR2 FQNEAQ come from the germline V gene (reference sequence). As DNA, the CDR3 is TGTGCCAGCCGATACCAAGGGGCAAGCACAGATACGCAGTATTTT. Translated, it gives CASRYQGASTDTQYF.

The gene calls are TRBV5-1 and TRBJ2-2; D is ambiguous. The CDR3 sequence is 13 residues long. Germline lookup yields CDR1 SGHRS and CDR2 YFSETQ. Deletions cut 4 bases from V and 4 bases from J, with 8 bases between. CDR3 nucleotides: TGCGCCAGCAGCGTCTCCCCCACCGGGGAGCTGTTTTTT. It specifies CASSVSPTGELFF.

The rearrangement joins TRBV10-3 to TRBJ2-7; 9 bases fit TRBD1. In germline, CDR1 is ENHRY, CDR2 SYGVKD. The CDR3 consists of 15 residues. V was clipped by 6 bases and J by 2 bases; unmatched bases: 8. The CDR3 here is CAIRTDRGFAYEQYF. CDR3 nucleotides: TGTGCCATCAGGACTGACAGGGGGTTCGCCTACGAGCAGTACTTC.

In this sample, this clonotype turned up a few times. The V and J genes are TRBV21-1 and TRBJ2-7. TRBV21-1 is reported as a pseudogene. The CDR3 has 12 residues. In nucleotides, the CDR3 is TGTGCCAGCAAAGACGGGTTCTACGAGCAGTACTTC. Protein: CASKDGFYEQYF.

With regard to this clonotype: A much more abundant neighbour one base away suggests this may be a read error. The CDR3 sequence: CACSQGTGPFGEQFF. The CDR3 DNA sequence: TGTGCCTGCAGCCAAGGGACAGGGCCATTTGGTGAGCAGTTCTTC. The gene calls are TRBV3-1 and TRBJ2-1, with TRBD1 matching 9 bases. Germline V gene data show CDR1 as LGHDT and CDR2 as YNNKEL (reference sequence). The CDR3 loop spans 15 amino acids.

This clonotype has a handful of counts. The CDR3 protein is CASSGGLAGGDEQFF. CDR3 bases: TGTGCCAGCAGCGGGGGACTAGCGGGAGGGGATGAGCAGTTCTTC. V usage is TRBV5-6 and J usage is TRBJ2-1, with 16 bases fitting TRBD2. Trimming at V came to 4 bases and at J to 8 bases, leaving 3 bases not matched to a gene. The germline gives CDR1 SGHDT, CDR2 YYEEEE. There are 15 residues in the CDR3.

The chain couples TRBV20-1 to TRBJ2-7, with D perhaps being TRBD1 or TRBD2 (5 bases each). With 2 bases removed from V and 3 bases from J, the gap between germline ends came to 14 bases. CDR1 is DFQATT and CDR2 is SNEGSKA in the germline V gene (reference sequence). This CDR3 is built from 14 residues. The CDR3 loop is CSARTGTLGYEQYF. The CDR3, as DNA: TGCAGTGCTAGAACCGGGACCCTTGGCTACGAGCAGTACTTC.

This clonotype was counted between two and nine times. The V and J genes are TRBV3-1 and TRBJ2-7; a weak D match, TRBD1 (6 bases). CDR3 length: 13 residues. Trimming stripped 1 base from V and 6 bases from J, with 10 bases between. Germline CDR1 LGHDT, CDR2 YNNKEL (reference sequence). CDR3 protein: CASSQGQGTEQYF. As DNA, the CDR3 is TGTGCCAGCAGCCAAGGGCAGGGGACCGAGCAGTACTTC.

Many counts were recorded for this clonotype. V usage is TRBV7-9 and J usage is TRBJ2-7; 9 nucleotides line up with TRBD2. CDR3 size: 15 residues. CDR1 is SEHNR, CDR2 FQNEAQ, per germline (reference sequence). V lost 5 bases to trimming and J lost 2 bases; unmatched junction nucleotides: 7. Written as DNA, the CDR3 is TGTGCCAGCAGCCTTAGCGGGAGCGGGGCCTACGAGCAGTACTTC. Translating gives CASSLSGSGAYEQYF.

This clonotype occurred many times. The rearrangement uses TRBV5-1 and TRBJ2-3; 8 positions match TRBD2. The CDR3 is made up of 14 amino acids. The germline V gene encodes CDR1 SGHRS and CDR2 YFSETQ. The V and J ends lost 5 bases and 4 bases, in that order; junction bases with no gene match: 6. This CDR3 is CASRWREAPDTQYF. CDR3 coding DNA: TGCGCCAGCAGGTGGCGGGAGGCCCCAGATACGCAGTATTTT.

CDR3 nucleotide sequence: TGTGCCAGCAGCACTGGACAGGAAAACATTCAGTACTTC. Amino acids: CASSTGQENIQYF. This chain uses TRBV7-9 with TRBJ2-4, with 7 nucleotides matching TRBD1. V trimming: 5 bases; J trimming: 5 bases; junction bases outside the gene matches: 3. CDR3 length equals 13 residues. Germline loops: CDR1 SEHNR, CDR2 FQNEAQ (reference sequence).

This clonotype occurred a few times. The chain combines TRBV20-1 with TRBJ2-1, with a possible D match to TRBD2 (6 bases). With 4 bases removed from V and 1 base from J, the gap between germline ends came to 11 bases. The CDR3 runs 14 residues. The germline gives CDR1 DFQATT, CDR2 SNEGSKA (reference sequence). The CDR3 DNA follows: TGCAGTGCTACGACTAGACCTTCCTACAATGAGCAGTTCTTC. Its translation is CSATTRPSYNEQFF.

This clonotype was observed a few times. The chain recombines TRBV6-2 or TRBV6-3 with TRBJ2-3, with D possibly being TRBD1 or TRBD2 (5 bases each). Per germline, CDR1 MNHEY and CDR2 SVGEGT. This CDR3 contains 16 residues. V gave up 2 bases and J gave up 3 bases, with 15 bases separating them. The CDR3 here is CASSYDPGRGTDTQYF. The CDR3 DNA reads as TGTGCCAGCAGTTACGATCCGGGAAGGGGAACAGATACGCAGTATTTT.

The rearrangement links TRBV27 to TRBJ2-7; D is tentatively TRBD1 or TRBD2 (5 bases each). CDR3 length: 14 residues. Per the germline V gene, CDR1 is MNHEY and CDR2 is SMNVEV (reference sequence). V gave up 5 bases and J gave up 1 base, with 12 bases separating them. This CDR3 reads CASSPRDESYEQYF. The DNA for the CDR3 is TGTGCCAGCAGTCCCCGGGACGAATCCTACGAGCAGTACTTC.

This clonotype showed up many times. The V call is TRBV4-1, the J call TRBJ1-2, with 11 bases matching TRBD1. Germline assignment: CDR1 MGHRA and CDR2 YSYEKL. The CDR3 sequence is 17 residues long. The V gene end was trimmed by 1 base and the J gene end by 4 bases; junction bases not matched to a gene: 8. The CDR3 bases are TGCGCCAGCAGCCAAGCTGGACAGGGGGCGCGAGGCTATGGCTACACCTTC. As protein: CASSQAGQGARGYGYTF.

This rearrangement joins TRBV20-1 to TRBJ2-1, with 8 nucleotides matching TRBD2. This CDR3 is 15 amino acids long. Germline CDR1 reads DFQATT; CDR2 reads SNEGSKA (reference sequence). V gave up 1 base and J gave up 5 bases; unmatched junction bases: 7. The CDR3 spells CSARVGGGPNNEQFF. The CDR3 coding sequence is TGCAGTGCTAGAGTCGGCGGGGGGCCTAACAATGAGCAGTTCTTC.

V gene TRBV7-2 combines with J gene TRBJ2-5; D might be TRBD1 (6 bases). The CDR3 is 15 amino acids. V shed 5 bases and J shed 2 bases, with 15 bases lying between them. Per germline, CDR1 SGHTA and CDR2 FQGNSA. CDR3 nucleotides: TGTGCCAGCAGCCGGGAAACAGGGCGGCAAGAGACCCAGTACTTC. This encodes CASSRETGRQETQYF.

This clonotype was seen at least ten times. J is TRBJ2-3 and V is TRBV10-3, with TRBD2 matching 9 bases. Germline assignment: CDR1 ENHRY and CDR2 SYGVKD. This CDR3 comprises 15 residues. V lost 6 bases to trimming and J lost 11 bases; unmatched junction nucleotides: 15. The CDR3 spells CAIRRLAANPGEQYF. CDR3 nucleotide sequence: TGTGCCATCAGACGACTAGCGGCCAACCCTGGTGAGCAGTATTTT.

The sample holds a few counts of this clonotype. V gene TRBV14 combines with J gene TRBJ2-5; D uncertain. CDR1 is SGHDN, CDR2 FVKESK, per germline. The germline V and J ends were trimmed by 0 bases and 4 bases, with 9 bases remaining between them. CDR3 length: 14 amino acids. The CDR3 spells CASSQDYLRETQYF. The CDR3 DNA reads as TGTGCCAGCAGCCAAGATTACTTACGAGAGACCCAGTACTTC.

Remarks on this clonotype: This may be a read error: a much more frequent sequence differs by one nucleotide. The CDR3 loop is CASSRDTSGANVLSF. The CDR3, as DNA: TGTGCCAGCAGCAGAGATACCTCTGGGGCCAACGTCCTGTCTTTC. The rearrangement links TRBV12-3 or TRBV12-4 to TRBJ2-6; D might be TRBD1 (5 bases). This CDR3 has 15 amino acids.

The chain links TRBV7-2 to TRBJ1-1, with 7 bases that match TRBD1. CDR1 is SGHTA and CDR2 is FQGNSA in the germline V gene. J gave up 4 bases and V 5 bases, and 7 bases lay outside the gene matches. The CDR3 length is 14 residues. CDR3 loop: CASSPTGAITEAFF. In DNA, the CDR3 is TGTGCCAGCAGCCCAACAGGGGCCATCACTGAAGCTTTCTTT.

Ten or more counts support this clonotype. The V and J genes are TRBV3-1 and TRBJ2-5; D gene uncertain. The CDR3 totals 12 residues. V lost 0 bases and J lost 3, with 2 bases in between. CDR1 is LGHDT, CDR2 YNNKEL, per germline (reference sequence). The CDR3 coding sequence is TGTGCCAGCAGCCAAGATGAAGAGACCCAGTACTTC. This sequence encodes CASSQDEETQYF.

This clonotype has only a few counts. The chain has TRBV5-6 and TRBJ2-1; 7 bases are shared with TRBD2. Trimming took 4 bases from V and 6 from J; bases not matched to a gene: 10. This CDR3 spans 15 amino acids. CDR1 and CDR2 (germline): SGHDT, YYEEEE. CDR3 nucleotides: TGTGCCAGCAGCCCCTCGGGAGGATCTTCCAATGAGCAGTTCTTC. It specifies CASSPSGGSSNEQFF.

The chain couples TRBV7-9 to TRBJ2-3, with D perhaps assigned TRBD1 or TRBD2 (5 bases each). The V gene lost 4 bases and the J gene lost 2 bases, with 16 bases spanning the gap. Looked up from germline, CDR1 is SEHNR and CDR2 is FQNEAQ (reference sequence). The CDR3 has 16 residues. CDR3 protein: CASSSIGTTLTDTQYF. CDR3 DNA sequence: TGTGCCAGCAGCTCAATAGGGACGACCCTCACAGATACGCAGTATTTT.